This T cell receptor beta chain emerged from a study of shared T cell receptors in the human thymus. The protocol was immunoSEQ multiplex PCR, while the TCRdb copy is restricted to in-frame clones and leaves out a portion. Found here are about 610,000 clones, roughly 90% of them singletons; the top ten hold 0.0095% to 0.012%. Germline lookup yields CDR1 LGHNA and CDR2 YSLEER. The V segment lost 1 base and the J segment 3 bases; nucleotides outside the gene matches: 5. This CDR3 spans 15 amino acids. These same data were also listed under a study on human thymus T cells. From that second work: Corrective surgery for congenital heart defects was being performed on the healthy Finnish infants who served as donors. The thymus was resected at corrective cardiac surgery. Thymic and blood repertoires appeared to show biased V and J gene usage. Reports from related research described highly overlapping thymic repertoires among unrelated individuals.

This TCR was recovered from a boy younger than two with a congenital heart defect. The sample comprised thymocytes. The chain recombines TRBV4-3 with TRBJ2-5, with 7 bases fitting TRBD2. The CDR3 nucleotides read TGCGCCAGCAGCCAAGTATCGGGGGGAGAAGAGACCCAGTACTTC. It translates to CASSQVSGGEETQYF.